The present TCR beta chain was sequenced within a study of blood T cell repertoires in COVID-19 (dated by TCRdb to the early 2020s). In the study overall: Samples from collaborators originated in the United States, Italy and Spain and spanned both the acute and convalescent phases of COVID-19. The material from the prospective study consisted of cDNA or gDNA derived from T cells, B-cell-depleted T cells, or PBMCs. Subjects who had been exposed to COVID-19, were actively infected with it, or had recovered from it provided the deeply sampled blood TCRbeta repertoires that made up the dataset. The repertoires were released in a freely available public database meant as a resource for research on the immune response to SARS-CoV-2. Samples were obtained from the ongoing ImmuneRACE study (first 160 participants) and from about 1,300 subjects provided by 6 global collaborators. Sample metadata almost always included a de-identified subject ID, COVID-19 status, age in years and sex. Where available, HLA class I and class II types were taken from metadata supplied by the sample provider and were not determined by assay-based typing.

TCRbeta CDR3 regions were amplified from genomic DNA by means of the immunoSEQ Assay, a bias-controlled multiplex PCR. In the source study's methods: Nucleated cell counts per sample were estimated from amplification of reference gene primers within the assay. Sequence reads were collapsed and filtered to measure the absolute abundance of every unique TCRbeta CDR3 rearrangement. For each sample, productive Simpson clonality was calculated as the square root of Simpson's diversity index over productive rearrangements. TCRdb provides this immuneACCESS table in a form limited to in-frame rearrangements. Some clones are lacking; in checked studies, under half of them reflect an unresolved V gene, and why the rest are absent is not known. V, J and clone size were drawn from that table, and D and trimming were deduced from the DNA. The sample has under 55,000 clones on record, approximately 90% of them singletons. The top ten clones comprise approximately 8.9% of the sample.

The paper as a whole reports these results and caveats: Clinical and demographic metadata were provided uncurated, with the amount varying by source and participant.

This clone has a handful of counts. Its antigen remains undetermined. Per-nucleotide qualities are absent, and no much larger clonotype sits a single base away. The collaborating institutions used their own protocols to collect whole blood in K2EDTA tubes. For TCRbeta analysis, collaborators shipped samples as frozen whole blood, isolated PBMCs, or DNA extracted from either of those sample types. From the cysteine up to the phenylalanine, the CDR3 has a length of 14 residues. The read is trimmed to its CDR3 DNA, 42 bases read in frame from base 1. Deletion took 3 bases off V and 4 bases off J, with a span of 9 bases between the germline ends. CDR1 is given as MNHNS and CDR2 as SASEGT, both from the germline V gene.

The sequence came from a woman of 80 years or more with active COVID-19. The source material was peripheral blood. The V and J genes are TRBV6-1 and TRBJ1-4, with an unclear D gene assignment. The CDR3 is CASSEVPSNEKLFF. The bases are TGTGCCAGCAGTGAGGTCCCTAGTAATGAAAAACTGTTTTTT.